This section outlines one TCR beta chain sequence together with its context. The data stem from a study of shared clonotypes between healthy human individuals. From germline, CDR1 is SGHRS and CDR2 YFSETQ. The CDR3 runs 15 residues. The J segment lost 8 bases and the V segment lost 6 bases, leaving 10 bases of the junction unmatched. Generated by immunoSEQ multiplex PCR, the TCRdb table keeps only in-frame clones and is missing some. This sample has hundreds of thousands of clones, with just over 90% found just once. Naive-designated CD8 cells lacked CD45RO, were positively enriched for CCR7, and omitted terminally differentiated effector memory CD45RA+ cells.

The sequenced sample was naive CD8+ T cells sorted from blood. This TCR derives from a man younger than 40 in good health. The chain employs TRBV5-1 and TRBJ2-1, with 11 bases lining up with TRBD2. In nucleotides, the CDR3 is TGCGCCAGCAACCCCTTGACTAGCGGGAATGATGAGCAGTTCTTC. Translated: CASNPLTSGNDEQFF.